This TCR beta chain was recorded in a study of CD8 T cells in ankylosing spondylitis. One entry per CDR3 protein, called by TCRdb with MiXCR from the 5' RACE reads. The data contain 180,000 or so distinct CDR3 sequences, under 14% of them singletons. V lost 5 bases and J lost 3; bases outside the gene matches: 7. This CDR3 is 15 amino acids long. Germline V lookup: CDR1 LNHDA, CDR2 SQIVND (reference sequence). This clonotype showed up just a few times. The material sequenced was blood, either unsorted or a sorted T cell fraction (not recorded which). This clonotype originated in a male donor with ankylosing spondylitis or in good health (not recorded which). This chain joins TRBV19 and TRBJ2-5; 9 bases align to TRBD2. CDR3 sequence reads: CASSPWTSAEETQYF. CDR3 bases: TGTGCCAGTAGTCCTTGGACTAGCGCGGAAGAGACCCAGTACTTC.